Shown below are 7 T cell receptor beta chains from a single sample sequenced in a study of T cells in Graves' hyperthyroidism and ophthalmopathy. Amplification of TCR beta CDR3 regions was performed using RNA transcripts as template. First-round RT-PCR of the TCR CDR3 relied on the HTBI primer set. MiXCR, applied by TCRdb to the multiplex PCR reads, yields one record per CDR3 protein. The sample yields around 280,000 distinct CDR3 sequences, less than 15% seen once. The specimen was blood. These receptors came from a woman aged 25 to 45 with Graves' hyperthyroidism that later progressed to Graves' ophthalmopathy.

For the CDR3, the DNA is TGCGCCAGCAGCTGGGGGGGGTCGGGGGCGAGCGGCAATGAGCAGTTCTTC. Protein sequence: CASSWGGSGASGNEQFF. V usage is TRBV5-1 and J usage is TRBJ2-1; D may be TRBD2 (7 bases). The CDR3 covers 17 residues. Per germline, CDR1 SGHRS and CDR2 YFSETQ. V was cut by 3 bases and J by 6 bases, with 22 bases left in between. The variable domain in full, with the rest retrieved from reference TRBV5-1 and TRBJ2-1, is KAGVTQTPRYLIKTRGQQVTLSCSPISGHRSVSWYQQTPGQGLQFLFEYFSETQRNKGNFPGRFSGRQFSNSRSEMNVSTLELGDSALYLCASSWGGSGASGNEQFFGPGTRLTVL.

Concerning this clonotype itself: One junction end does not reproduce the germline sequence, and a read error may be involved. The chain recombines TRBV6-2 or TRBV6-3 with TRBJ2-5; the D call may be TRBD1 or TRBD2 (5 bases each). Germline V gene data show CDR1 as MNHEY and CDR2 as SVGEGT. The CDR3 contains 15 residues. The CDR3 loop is CASSHSALGVGTQYF. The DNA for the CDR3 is TGTGCCAGCAGTCACTCAGCTCTGGGGGTTGGGACCCAGTACTTC.

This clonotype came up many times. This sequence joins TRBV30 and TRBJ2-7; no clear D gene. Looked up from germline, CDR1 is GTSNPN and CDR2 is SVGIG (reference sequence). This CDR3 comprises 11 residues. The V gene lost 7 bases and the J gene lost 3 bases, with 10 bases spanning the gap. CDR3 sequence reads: CALGPGYEQYF. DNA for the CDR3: TGTGCCTTAGGGCCGGGCTACGAGCAGTACTTC.

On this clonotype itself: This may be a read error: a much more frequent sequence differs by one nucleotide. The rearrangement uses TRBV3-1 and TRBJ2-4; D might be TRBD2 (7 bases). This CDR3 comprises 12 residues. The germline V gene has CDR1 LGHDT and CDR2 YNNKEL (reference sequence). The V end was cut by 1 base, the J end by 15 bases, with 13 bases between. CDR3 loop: CASSQGEGQRYF. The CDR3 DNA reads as TGTGCCAGCAGCCAAGGGGAGGGACAACGGTACTTC.

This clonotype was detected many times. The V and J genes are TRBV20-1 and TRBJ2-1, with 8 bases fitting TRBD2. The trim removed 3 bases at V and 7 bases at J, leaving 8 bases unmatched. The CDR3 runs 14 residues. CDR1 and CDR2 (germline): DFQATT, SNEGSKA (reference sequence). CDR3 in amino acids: CSARSTSGRNEQFF. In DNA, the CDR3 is TGCAGTGCTAGGTCGACCAGCGGGAGAAATGAGCAGTTCTTC.

The CDR3 region is CASSRSGTEAFF. Here the CDR3 DNA reads TGTGCCAGCAGCCGGAGTGGCACTGAAGCTTTCTTT. The chain carries TRBV12-3 or TRBV12-4 and TRBJ1-1; unclear D gene. Trimming pared 6 bases from V and 4 bases from J, leaving 9 bases between. The CDR3 has 12 amino acids.

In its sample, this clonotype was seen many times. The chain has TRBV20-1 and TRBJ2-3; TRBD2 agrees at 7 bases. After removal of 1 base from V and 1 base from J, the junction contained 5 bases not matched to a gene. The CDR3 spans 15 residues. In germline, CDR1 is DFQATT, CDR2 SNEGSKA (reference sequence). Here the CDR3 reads CSARVGGSRTDTQYF. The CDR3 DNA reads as TGCAGTGCTAGAGTTGGCGGGAGCCGCACAGATACGCAGTATTTT.